A single sample gave rise to the 25 T cell receptor beta chains below, sequenced in a study of cytomegalovirus exposure and HLA in healthy donors. Using immunoSEQ multiplex PCR, the repertoire was profiled, and TCRdb retains in-frame clones only, with some absent. The sample contains around 170,000 clones, approximately 90% of which appear only once. Sequencing was performed on PBMCs. All receptors come from a man aged 18 to 29 in good health and CMV-seronegative.

The chain has TRBV12-1 and TRBJ1-1; the DNA was not compared with TRBD1, the D call given in the table. TRBV12-1 is given as a pseudogene. The length of the CDR3 is 13 residues. CDR3 nucleotides: TGTGCCAGCAGCATGGCCCTGAACACTGAAGCTTTCTTT. Encoded protein: CASSMALNTEAFF.

The chain carries TRBV5-4 and TRBJ1-2; D possibly corresponds to TRBD1 (5 bases). The CDR3 is 16 amino acids. Trimming pared 4 bases from V and 4 bases from J, leaving 20 bases between. Germline V gene sequence: CDR1 SGHNT, CDR2 YYREEE (reference sequence). CDR3 sequence: CASSHPTQGLGYGYTF. In DNA, the CDR3 is TGTGCCAGCAGCCATCCTACGCAGGGTCTGGGCTATGGCTACACCTTC.

This chain joins TRBV5-4 and TRBJ2-7; 9 bases match TRBD1. V shed 0 bases and J 2 bases; nucleotides not matched to a gene: 0. CDR1 is SGHNT, CDR2 YYREEE, per germline (reference sequence). The CDR3 totals 14 residues. The DNA of the CDR3 is TGTGCCAGCAGCTTGGGGACAGGGGCCTACGAGCAGTACTTC. Translating it yields CASSLGTGAYEQYF.

The V call is TRBV5-6, the J call TRBJ1-5, with a weak D call TRBD1 (5 bases). The CDR3 loop spans 15 amino acids. Germline V gives CDR1 SGHDT, CDR2 YYEEEE. With 4 bases removed from V and 0 bases from J, the gap between germline ends came to 11 bases. CDR3 residues: CASSPDSYSNQPQHF. CDR3 in DNA: TGTGCCAGCAGCCCCGACAGTTATAGCAATCAGCCCCAGCATTTT.

The chain is built from TRBV4-2 and TRBJ1-6; 7 bases are shared with TRBD1. This CDR3 is 15 amino acids long. Germline loops: CDR1 LGHNA, CDR2 YNFKEQ. Trimming cost V 4 bases and J 7 bases; bases outside gene matches: 7. CDR3 in DNA: TGTGCCAGCAGCCCCCCGACAGGGAGGAATTCACCCCTCCACTTT. Translating gives CASSPPTGRNSPLHF.

This clone has a single count. V gene TRBV2 combines with J gene TRBJ2-7, with TRBD1 identical over 7 bases. The length of the CDR3 is 17 residues. Germline-derived CDR1 and CDR2 are SNHLY and FYNNEI. After removal of 1 base from V and 0 bases from J, the junction contained 9 bases not matched to a gene. CDR3 in amino acids: CASSEVLTGNLSYEQYV. As DNA, the CDR3 is TGTGCCAGCAGTGAAGTCTTGACAGGGAACCTCTCCTACGAGCAGTACGTC.

The V call is TRBV5-1, the J call TRBJ1-1; perhaps TRBD1 as D (5 bases). The V gene's germline CDR1 is SGHRS and CDR2 YFSETQ. The CDR3 is 17 residues long. Trimming cost V 0 bases and J 4 bases, with 19 bases left between them. Here the CDR3 reads CASSLGTVGGSPTEAFF. The CDR3 DNA follows: TGCGCCAGCAGCTTGGGCACAGTGGGGGGGTCCCCCACTGAAGCTTTCTTT.

The chain has TRBV28 and TRBJ2-1, with 11 bases lining up with TRBD1. The CDR3 has 14 amino acids. V was pared by 6 bases and J by 6 bases, with 4 bases of the junction left unmatched. Looked up from germline, CDR1 is MDHEN and CDR2 is SYDVKM. Here the CDR3 DNA reads TGTGCCAGCAGGGGACAGGGGGGGCCCAATGAGCAGTTCTTC. Protein: CASRGQGGPNEQFF.

This clone was picked up a small number of times. CDR3 amino acids: CASTDRTGGGEQYV. The DNA of the CDR3 is TGTGCCAGCACCGACCGGACAGGGGGCGGTGAGCAGTACGTC. V usage is TRBV2 and J usage is TRBJ2-7; TRBD1 matches 11 bases. The CDR3 covers 14 residues. V was pared by 7 bases and J by 7 bases, with 9 bases of the junction left unmatched. The germline V gene encodes CDR1 SNHLY and CDR2 FYNNEI.

As regards this clone: In the same sample, other DNA sequences code for this CDR3. V usage is TRBV7-2 and J usage is TRBJ1-5; 8 bases match TRBD1. Germline V gene lookup returns CDR1 SGHTA and CDR2 FQGNSA. J lost 2 bases, V lost 6 bases, and 3 bases had no gene match. CDR3 size: 14 residues. The CDR3 protein is CASSLQGGNQPQHF. The CDR3 nucleotides are TGTGCCAGCAGTCTACAGGGGGGCAATCAGCCCCAGCATTTT.

This chain links TRBV5-7 with TRBJ2-5; D remains unclear. TRBV5-7 has ORF status, its function being uncertain. CDR3 size: 15 residues. V lost 1 base and J 1 base, leaving 11 bases between the germline ends. CDR3 in amino acids: CASSLTAAFQETQYF. CDR3 coding DNA: TGTGCCAGCAGCTTGACAGCAGCATTCCAAGAGACCCAGTACTTC.

The CDR3, as DNA: TGTGCCAGCAGCCAAGACCCGGGAGGGTACAATGAGCAGTTCTTC. It specifies CASSQDPGGYNEQFF. The chain uses TRBV4-2 and TRBJ2-1; 8 nucleotides align to TRBD2. Germline trimming cut 0 bases from V and 4 bases from J; bases unmatched to any gene: 2. Germline values: CDR1 LGHNA, CDR2 YNFKEQ. CDR3 length: 15 residues.

The chain combines TRBV6-5 with TRBJ1-1, with a tentative D call TRBD1 (6 bases). V was trimmed by 7 bases and J by 5 bases, leaving 14 bases between them. CDR1 and CDR2 from the germline V gene are MNHEY and SVGAGI. This CDR3 is built from 13 residues. In nucleotides, the CDR3 is TGTGCCAGCATCCAGGGGTTTGGGACTGAAGCTTTCTTT. This gives the protein CASIQGFGTEAFF.

CDR3 coding DNA: TGTGCCAGCAGTGTGACTAGCGGGGGAAACAATGAGCAGTTCTTC. Its protein is CASSVTSGGNNEQFF. V and J are TRBV6-1 and TRBJ2-1; 12 bases align to TRBD2. Germline CDR1 is MNHNS and CDR2 is SASEGT. The CDR3 totals 15 residues. J lost 5 bases, V lost 4 bases, and 3 bases had no gene match.

The chain recombines TRBV29-1 with TRBJ2-1; 8 bases align to TRBD1. The CDR3 spans 13 residues. The germline gives CDR1 SQVTM, CDR2 ANQGSEA. V shed 4 bases and J 9 bases; nucleotides not matched to a gene: 8. CDR3: CSVGRTGYGEQFF. CDR3 nucleotides: TGCAGCGTTGGTCGGACAGGGTACGGTGAGCAGTTCTTC.

The chain uses TRBV18 and TRBJ1-4; D gene ambiguous. This CDR3 is 14 amino acids long. Germline-derived CDR1 and CDR2 are KGHSH and LQKENI. Trimming removed 1 base from V and 2 bases from J, with 5 bases in between. DNA of the CDR3: TGTGCCAGCTCACCACAGGAGACTAATGAAAAACTGTTTTTT. This sequence encodes CASSPQETNEKLFF. The variable domain in full, completed from reference TRBV18 and TRBJ1-4, reads NAGVMQNPRHLVRRRGQEARLRCSPMKGHSHVYWYRQLPEEGLKFMVYLQKENIIDESGMPKERFSAEFPKEGPSILRIQQVVRGDSAAYFCASSPQETNEKLFFGSGTQLSVL.

V usage is TRBV27 and J usage is TRBJ2-5, with 7 bases fitting TRBD2. V lost 3 bases and J lost 7; bases outside the gene matches: 11. CDR3 length equals 15 residues. Looked up from germline, CDR1 is MNHEY and CDR2 is SMNVEV (reference sequence). CDR3 sequence: CASSLEKSGTGTQYF. In DNA form, the CDR3 reads TGTGCCAGCAGTTTGGAAAAGAGCGGGACTGGGACCCAGTACTTC.

This chain uses TRBV9 with TRBJ2-7; 7 positions agree with TRBD1. This CDR3 has 16 residues. Losses at the gene ends were 4 bases for V and 4 bases for J; bases not matched to a gene: 14. Germline CDR1 SGDLS, CDR2 YYNGEE. CDR3 loop: CASSPLSRDSTYEQYF. The CDR3 coding sequence is TGTGCCAGCAGCCCCCTCTCCCGGGACAGCACGTACGAGCAGTACTTC.

The rearrangement links TRBV10-3 to TRBJ1-2; 10 positions match TRBD1. V shed 4 bases and J 5 bases; nucleotides not matched to a gene: 4. Germline V gene data show CDR1 as ENHRY and CDR2 as SYGVKD. The CDR3 is 14 residues long. CDR3 region: CAISGDRGRYGYTF. In nucleotides, the CDR3 is TGTGCCATCAGTGGGGACAGGGGAAGGTATGGCTACACCTTC.

CDR3 sequence (DNA): TGTGCCACCCCGGGACAGGGTAACACTGAAGCTTTCTTT. Translation: CATPGQGNTEAFF. V usage is TRBV6-6 and J usage is TRBJ1-1; 9 nucleotides align to TRBD1. This CDR3 has 13 residues. Trimming at V came to 10 bases and at J to 2 bases, leaving 5 bases not matched to a gene. The germline gives CDR1 MNHNY, CDR2 SVGAGI (reference sequence).

The chain uses TRBV15 and TRBJ2-3, with 11 bases lining up with TRBD2. CDR3 length: 13 residues. CDR1 and CDR2 from the germline V gene are LNHNV and YYDKDF (reference sequence). V was pared by 6 bases and J by 5 bases, with 1 base of the junction left unmatched. This chain's CDR3 is CATSLAGGDTQYF. The CDR3 nucleotides are TGTGCCACCAGTCTAGCGGGGGGAGATACGCAGTATTTT.

The chain carries TRBV7-6 and TRBJ1-4; the D is unclear. The CDR3 totals 13 residues. V was clipped by 4 bases and J by 8 bases, with 11 bases between them. Germline loops: CDR1 SGHVS, CDR2 FNYEAQ. The CDR3 DNA reads TGTGCCAGCAGCTCCCCCGCAGGAGAAAAACTGTTTTTT. Protein: CASSSPAGEKLFF.

The chain carries TRBV28 and TRBJ2-1; D gene unclear. Deletions cut 6 bases from V and 5 bases from J, with 17 bases between. Germline CDR1 is MDHEN and CDR2 is SYDVKM. The CDR3 has 15 residues. The CDR3 region has the DNA TGTGCCAGCAGCATACAGCAAGGCTTGAACAATGAGCAGTTCTTC. It codes for CASSIQQGLNNEQFF.

The rearrangement uses TRBV29-1 and TRBJ1-1; 9 bases match TRBD1. V was clipped by 6 bases and J by 4 bases; unmatched bases: 6. CDR3 length equals 13 residues. The V gene's germline CDR1 is SQVTM and CDR2 ANQGSEA. CDR3 bases: TGCAGCGTGGGACAGGGATCGGGCACTGAAGCTTTCTTT. It encodes CSVGQGSGTEAFF.

The chain joins TRBV4-3 to TRBJ2-7; D gene uncertain. Germline V lookup: CDR1 LGHNA, CDR2 YSLEER. This CDR3 contains 15 residues. The V end was cut by 1 base, the J end by 1 base, with 11 bases between. For the CDR3, the DNA is TGCGCCAGCAGCCAAGTATTCCAGGCATCCTACGAGCAGTACTTC. This encodes CASSQVFQASYEQYF.